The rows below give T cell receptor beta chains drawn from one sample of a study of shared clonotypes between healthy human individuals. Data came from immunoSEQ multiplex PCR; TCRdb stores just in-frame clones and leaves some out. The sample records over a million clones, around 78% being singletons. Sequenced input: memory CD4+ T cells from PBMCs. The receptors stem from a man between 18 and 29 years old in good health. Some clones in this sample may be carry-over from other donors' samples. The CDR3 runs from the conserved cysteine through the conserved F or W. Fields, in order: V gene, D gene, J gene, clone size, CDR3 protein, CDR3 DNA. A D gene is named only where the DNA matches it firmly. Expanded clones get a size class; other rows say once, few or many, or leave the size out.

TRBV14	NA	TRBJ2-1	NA	CASSPSAYNEQFF	TGTGCCAGCAGCCCAAGTGCCTACAATGAGCAGTTCTTC
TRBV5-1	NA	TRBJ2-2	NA	CASSLGSTGELFF	TGCGCCAGCAGCTTGGGCAGTACCGGGGAGCTGTTTTTT
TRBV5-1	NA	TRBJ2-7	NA	CASSQGQQGRMYEQYF	TGCGCCAGCAGCCAGGGTCAGCAGGGGAGAATGTACGAGCAGTACTTC
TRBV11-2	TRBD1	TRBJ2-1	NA	CASSARQGAGNEQFF	TGTGCCAGCAGCGCCAGACAGGGGGCAGGGAATGAGCAGTTCTTC
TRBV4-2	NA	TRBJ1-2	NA	CASSQVGSGNYGYTF	TGTGCCAGCAGCCAAGTGGGTTCAGGGAACTATGGCTACACCTTC
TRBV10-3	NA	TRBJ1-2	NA	CAISAVGQAANYGYTF	TGTGCCATCAGTGCGGTAGGGCAGGCAGCTAACTATGGCTACACCTTC
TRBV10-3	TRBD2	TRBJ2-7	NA	CAITAGTSANYEQYF	TGTGCCATCACGGCAGGGACTAGCGCCAACTACGAGCAGTACTTC
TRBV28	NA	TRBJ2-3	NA	CASSSSSSTDTQYF	TGTGCCAGCAGCTCTAGCTCTAGCACAGATACGCAGTATTTT
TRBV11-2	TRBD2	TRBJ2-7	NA	CASSPIGGRESYEQYF	TGTGCCAGCAGCCCCATCGGGGGGAGGGAATCCTACGAGCAGTACTTC
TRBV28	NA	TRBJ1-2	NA	CASSPDRRGGYTF	TGTGCCAGCAGTCCTGACAGGAGGGGTGGCTACACCTTC
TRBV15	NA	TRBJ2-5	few	CATSLGRVFQETQYF	TGTGCCACCAGCCTGGGACGGGTATTCCAAGAGACCCAGTACTTC
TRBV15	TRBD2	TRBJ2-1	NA	CATSPLAREGHNEQFF	TGTGCCACCAGCCCCTTGGCGCGGGAGGGACACAATGAGCAGTTCTTC
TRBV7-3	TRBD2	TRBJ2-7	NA	CASSLTGTSNYEQYF	TGTGCCAGCAGCTTAACGGGGACTAGTAACTACGAGCAGTACTTC
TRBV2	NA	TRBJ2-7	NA	CASSEWGRQGREYF	TGTGCCAGCAGTGAATGGGGGCGCCAGGGGAGGGAGTACTTC
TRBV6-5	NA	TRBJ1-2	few	CASSPLQLSYGYTF	TGTGCCAGCAGTCCCCTACAGCTTTCCTATGGCTACACCTTC
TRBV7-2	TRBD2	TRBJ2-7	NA	CASSSSGSAVEQYF	TGTGCCAGCAGCTCGAGCGGGAGTGCCGTCGAGCAGTACTTC
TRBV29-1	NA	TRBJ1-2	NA	CSVVEGVSYGYTF	TGCAGCGTTGTGGAGGGAGTTTCCTATGGCTACACCTTC
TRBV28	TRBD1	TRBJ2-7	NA	CASSPPGTGATYEQYF	TGTGCCAGCAGCCCCCCCGGGACAGGGGCCACCTACGAGCAGTACTTC
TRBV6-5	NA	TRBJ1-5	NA	CASSYSPPAEPQHF	TGTGCCAGCAGCTATTCCCCCCCGGCGGAGCCCCAGCATTTT
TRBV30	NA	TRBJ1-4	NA	CAWSVGGIGEKLFF	TGTGCCTGGAGTGTAGGGGGGATTGGAGAAAAACTGTTTTTT
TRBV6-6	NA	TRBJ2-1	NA	CATSGREHEQFF	TGTGCCACTTCTGGCAGGGAACATGAGCAGTTCTTC
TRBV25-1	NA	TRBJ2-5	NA	CASSESLGDQETQYF	TGTGCCAGCAGTGAATCTCTTGGGGACCAAGAGACCCAGTACTTC
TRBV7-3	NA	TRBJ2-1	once	CASSRTPGEQFF	TGTGCCAGCAGTCGTACCCCCGGTGAGCAGTTCTTC
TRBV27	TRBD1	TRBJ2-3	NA	CASSFGTGGTDTQYF	TGTGCCAGCAGTTTTGGGACAGGGGGGACAGATACGCAGTATTTT
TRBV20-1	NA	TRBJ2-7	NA	CSASPEDEQYF	TGCAGTGCCTCTCCCGAGGACGAGCAGTACTTC
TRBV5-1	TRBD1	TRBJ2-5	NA	CASSRGQGAFQETQYF	TGCGCCAGCAGCCGCGGACAGGGGGCGTTCCAAGAGACCCAGTACTTC
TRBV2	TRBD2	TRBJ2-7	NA	CATTSGRSYEQYF	TGTGCCACTACTAGCGGGAGGTCCTACGAGCAGTACTTC
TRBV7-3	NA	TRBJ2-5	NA	CASSPGRGASETQYF	TGTGCCAGCAGCCCGGGACGGGGTGCGTCGGAGACCCAGTACTTC
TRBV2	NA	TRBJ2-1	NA	CASSTTSLGGEQFF	TGTGCCAGCAGTACAACCTCTTTGGGGGGTGAGCAGTTCTTC
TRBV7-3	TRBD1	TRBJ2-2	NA	CASSQQGAPGGELFF	TGTGCCAGCAGCCAACAGGGGGCGCCGGGCGGGGAGCTGTTTTTT